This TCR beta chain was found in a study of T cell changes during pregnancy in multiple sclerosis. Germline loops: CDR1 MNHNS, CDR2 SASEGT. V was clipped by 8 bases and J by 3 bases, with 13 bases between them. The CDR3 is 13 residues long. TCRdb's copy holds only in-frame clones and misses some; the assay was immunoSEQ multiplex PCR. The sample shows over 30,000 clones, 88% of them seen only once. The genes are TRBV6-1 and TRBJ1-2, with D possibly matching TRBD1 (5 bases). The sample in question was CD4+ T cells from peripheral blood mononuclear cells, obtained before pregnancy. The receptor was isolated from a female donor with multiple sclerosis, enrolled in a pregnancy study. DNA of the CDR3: TGTGCCAGCTCCTTCCAGGGTGACTATGGCTACACCTTC. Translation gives CASSFQGDYGYTF.